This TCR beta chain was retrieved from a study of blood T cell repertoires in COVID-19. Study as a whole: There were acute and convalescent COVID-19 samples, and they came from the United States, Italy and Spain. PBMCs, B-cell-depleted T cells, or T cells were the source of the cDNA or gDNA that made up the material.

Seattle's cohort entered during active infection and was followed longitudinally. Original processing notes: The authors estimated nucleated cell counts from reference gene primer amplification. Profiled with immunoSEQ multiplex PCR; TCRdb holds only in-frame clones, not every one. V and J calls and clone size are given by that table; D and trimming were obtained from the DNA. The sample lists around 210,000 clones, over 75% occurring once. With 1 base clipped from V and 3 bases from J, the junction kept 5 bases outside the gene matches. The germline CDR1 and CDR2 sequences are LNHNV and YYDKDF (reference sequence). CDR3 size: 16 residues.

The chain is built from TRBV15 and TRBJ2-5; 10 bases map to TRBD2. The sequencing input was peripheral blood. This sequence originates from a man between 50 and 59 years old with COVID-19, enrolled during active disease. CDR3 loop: CATSRGSGRAEETQYF. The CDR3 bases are TGTGCCACCAGCAGAGGCAGCGGGAGGGCGGAAGAGACCCAGTACTTC.